The clone carrying this T cell receptor (beta chain) is medium-sized. Its antigen is unknown. Genes and germline are mouse. The CDR3 is cut off 4 residues early in the read; its end comes from the germline J gene. These data are taken from a study of CD8+ T cells in alopecia areata. Overall study context: Grafted skin came from C3H/HeJ donors with spontaneous alopecia (about 6-13 months old) and was placed on roughly 7-11-week-old female C3H/HeJ mice. Study results and limitations: Scalp samples also yield sequences from resident alphabeta T cells of normal skin.

Extracted RNA was reverse transcribed, and the resulting cDNA served as sequencing template. Profiling relied on immunoSEQ multiplex PCR, and the TCRdb table lists in-frame clones only, not all of them. This sample includes 3,000 or so clones with no singletons; its ten biggest clones take up around 49%. The CDR3 contains 16 residues. Losses at the gene ends were 2 bases for V and 0 bases for J; bases not matched to a gene: 4. Germline-derived CDR1 and CDR2 are NSHNY and SYGAGN. The receptor comes from a C3H/HeJ mouse with alopecia areata. The strain bears MHC haplotype H2-k. The chain uses TRBV13-1 and TRBJ1-4, with 7 positions matching TRBD1. Sequenced input: lesional skin. Partial CDR3 DNA: TGTGCCAGCAGTGAGCGGGACAGATTTTCCAACGAA. This gives the protein CASSERDRFSNE. The CDR3 in its entirety is CASSERDRFSNERLFF. Full variable domain (outside the CDR3, taken from reference TRBV13-1 and TRBJ1-4): EAAVTQSPRNKVTVTGGNVTLSCRQTNSHNYMYWYRQDTGHGLRLIHYSYGAGNLRIGDVPDGYKATRTTQEDFFLLLELASPSQTSLYFCASSERDRFSNERLFFGHGTKLSVL.